This T cell receptor (beta chain) was obtained from a study of regulatory T cells in long-lasting Graves disease. Study-wide points: Persistent Graves' patients possessed reduced TCR diversity relative to recently diagnosed ones. Fewer public clonotypes were shared by new patients (roughly 910) than by persistent patients (about 2,500).

Time point denoted: persistent/refractory GD, antithyroid drugs over 5 years with positive TRAb. The authors made the TCR library using RNA they extracted from PBMCs. Graves' disease diagnosis was established per American Thyroid Association guidelines. The CDR3 covers 14 residues. J gave up 7 bases and V 1 base, and 4 bases lay outside the gene matches. Germline CDR1 reads SGHTA; CDR2 reads FQGNSA. In its sample, this clonotype was seen a few times. Its matching antigen is unknown. For TCR beta, libraries came from iRepertoire HTBI primers and Arm-PCR of CDR3 regions. TCRdb itself ran the multiplex PCR reads through MiXCR, one entry per CDR3 protein. The data hold 400,000 to 500,000 distinct CDR3 sequences, with less than 25% observed a single time.

Here the sequenced sample was peripheral blood mononuclear cells (PBMCs), taken when the disease was refractory, from a patient treated with antithyroid drugs. The V and J genes are TRBV7-2 and TRBJ2-1, with 7 bases that match TRBD2. The source is a female donor with Graves disease. CDR3 sequence reads: CASSLVASGNEQFF. The CDR3 DNA follows: TGTGCCAGCAGCTTAGTGGCTAGCGGAAATGAGCAGTTCTTC.